A single sample is the source of the 14 T cell receptor beta chains below, sequenced in a study of T-cell reconstitution after alpha-beta-depleted transplantation in children. The library targeted TCRbeta and was prepared with unique molecular identifiers. TCRdb reprocessed the PCR reads via MiXCR and lists one record per CDR3 protein. The sample has about 420,000 distinct CDR3 sequences; under 20% are singletons. The material was PBMCs, mostly from graft donor cells, obtained 360 days after TCRalphabeta/CD19-depleted stem cell transplant. These receptors were obtained from a boy under two years old who had a stem cell transplant for Wiskott-Aldrich syndrome, so the T cells may come from the graft donor.

Only a few counts were recorded for this clonotype. The CDR3 is CASSLARLGTGAYNEQFF. The CDR3, as DNA: TGCGCCAGCAGCTTGGCCCGGCTAGGGACAGGGGCCTACAATGAGCAGTTCTTC. The chain combines TRBV5-1 with TRBJ2-1, with TRBD1 matching over 10 bases. This CDR3 spans 18 amino acids. CDR1 is SGHRS, CDR2 YFSETQ, per germline. The ends lost 0 bases at V and 2 bases at J; junction bases unmatched: 8.

V and J are TRBV24-1 and TRBJ2-7; D uncertain. V lost 3 bases to trimming and J lost 1 base, with 6 bases between them. The CDR3 loop spans 13 amino acids. Germline CDR1 reads KGHDR; CDR2 reads SFDVKD. Written as DNA, the CDR3 is TGTGCCACCAGTGATGGTCCATCCTACGAGCAGTACTTC. Translating gives CATSDGPSYEQYF.

This clonotype was detected only a few times. The chain has TRBV7-9 and TRBJ2-7, with D perhaps assigned TRBD1 or TRBD2 (5 bases each). This CDR3 is 14 amino acids long. V was pared by 2 bases and J by 3 bases, with 11 bases between. CDR1 is SEHNR, CDR2 FQNEAQ, per germline (reference sequence). CDR3 in amino acids: CASSLTGTRYEQYF. CDR3 coding DNA: TGTGCCAGCAGCTTAACGGGGACGCGCTACGAGCAGTACTTC.

The rearrangement uses TRBV28 and TRBJ2-3, with D unresolved. V was pared by 1 base and J by 2 bases, with 7 bases between. Per germline, CDR1 MDHEN and CDR2 SYDVKM. The CDR3 has 14 residues. The CDR3 nucleotides read TGTGCCAGCAGTTTATTGCAGACCACAGATACGCAGTATTTT. Its translation is CASSLLQTTDTQYF. The entire variable domain, with the rest obtained from reference TRBV28 and TRBJ2-3, is as follows: DVKVTQSSRYLVKRTGEKVFLECVQDMDHENMFWYRQDPGLGLRLIYFSYDVKMKEKGDIPEGYSVSREKKERFSLILESASTNQTSMYLCASSLLQTTDTQYFGPGTRLTVL.

V is TRBV20-1 and J is TRBJ2-7; the D gene is possibly TRBD2 (6 bases). Trimming cost V 7 bases and J 4 bases, with 14 bases left between them. From germline, CDR1 is DFQATT and CDR2 SNEGSKA (reference sequence). The CDR3 is 12 residues long. This CDR3 is CSVKLAPYEQYF. The CDR3, as DNA: TGCAGTGTCAAGCTAGCGCCTTACGAGCAGTACTTC.

This clonotype was seen more than once but under ten times. CDR3 sequence (DNA): TGTGCCAGCAGCCGGGATAATGAAAAACTGTTTTTT. Its translation is CASSRDNEKLFF. The chain couples TRBV5-6 to TRBJ1-4; D gene unclear. Germline V gene lookup returns CDR1 SGHDT and CDR2 YYEEEE. V shed 4 bases and J shed 4 bases, with 5 bases lying between them. The CDR3 length is 12 residues. Combining the CDR3 with reference TRBV5-6 and TRBJ1-4 gives the whole variable domain DAGVTQSPTHLIKTRGQQVTLRCSPKSGHDTVSWYQQALGQGPQFIFQYYEEEERQRGNFPDRFSGHQFPNYSSELNVNALLLGDSALYLCASSRDNEKLFFGSGTQLSVL.

The CDR3 DNA is TGCGCCAGCAGCCAAGATATCGGGGGGACAGGGATGGGCTACGAGCAGTACTTC. Protein: CASSQDIGGTGMGYEQYF. The chain has TRBV4-3 and TRBJ2-7; 9 bases align to TRBD1. In germline, CDR1 is LGHNA, CDR2 YSLEER. The CDR3 covers 18 residues. V shed 0 bases, J shed 3 bases, and the junction held 12 bases outside the gene matches.

This clonotype showed up many times. J is TRBJ2-1 and V is TRBV12-3 or TRBV12-4, with a possible D match to TRBD2 (5 bases). The V end was cut by 0 bases, the J end by 8 bases, with 5 bases between. This CDR3 is 12 amino acids long. The CDR3 is CASSLARDEQFF. In nucleotides, the CDR3 is TGTGCCAGCAGTTTAGCGCGGGATGAGCAGTTCTTC.

A remark on this clonotype: A much more abundant neighbour one base away suggests this may be a read error. This sequence joins TRBV28 and TRBJ2-7, with 8 nucleotides matching TRBD1. Germline assignment: CDR1 MDHEN and CDR2 SYDVKM. Trimming took 7 bases from V and 0 from J; bases not matched to a gene: 11. This CDR3 contains 16 residues. This CDR3 is CASTRTGSWGSYEQYF. In DNA form, the CDR3 reads TGTGCCAGCACTCGGACAGGGAGTTGGGGCTCCTACGAGCAGTACTTC.

The chain links TRBV5-6 to TRBJ1-1, with 7 bases lining up with TRBD1. Losses at the gene ends were 0 bases for V and 1 base for J; bases not matched to a gene: 3. The CDR3 extends over 15 amino acids. Germline assignment: CDR1 SGHDT and CDR2 YYEEEE. This CDR3 reads CASSLVDRENTEAFF. DNA for the CDR3: TGTGCCAGCAGCTTGGTTGACAGGGAGAACACTGAAGCTTTCTTT.

Note on this clonotype: The junction and the germline gene differ at one end; a read error may be behind it. The chain combines TRBV10-2 with TRBJ2-1, with a weak D call TRBD1 (6 bases). Germline values: CDR1 WSHSY, CDR2 SAAADI. The CDR3 is 11 amino acids. The CDR3 DNA follows: TGCGCCAGCAGTGTGTCGGGACAACGGGTCTTC. It encodes CASSVSGQRVF.

This clonotype was found a few times. For the CDR3, the DNA is TGCAGTGCTAGAGACCTTGCTTCTAGCACAGATACGCAGTATTTT. Translated: CSARDLASSTDTQYF. The rearrangement links TRBV20-1 to TRBJ2-3; D call uncertain. The V end was cut by 0 bases, the J end by 0 bases, with 10 bases between. The CDR3 covers 15 residues. The germline CDR1 and CDR2 sequences are DFQATT and SNEGSKA (reference sequence).

The chain couples TRBV6-5 to TRBJ1-6; 7 bases line up with TRBD1. Trimming cost V 5 bases and J 5 bases; bases outside gene matches: 6. This CDR3 comprises 15 residues. The germline V gene encodes CDR1 MNHEY and CDR2 SVGAGI. The CDR3 nucleotides read TGTGCCAGCAGTACCGACAGGGCGGATAATTCACCCCTCCACTTT. It translates to CASSTDRADNSPLHF.

The CDR3 reads CASSLLRGLAGDGTGELFF. CDR3 coding DNA: TGCGCCAGCAGCTTGTTACGAGGGCTAGCGGGAGATGGCACCGGGGAGCTGTTTTTT. The chain combines TRBV5-1 with TRBJ2-2; 10 bases line up with TRBD2. The CDR3 runs 19 residues. CDR1 is SGHRS, CDR2 YFSETQ, per germline. The V segment lost 1 base and the J segment 4 bases; nucleotides outside the gene matches: 13. Full variable domain (remainder filled in from reference TRBV5-1 and TRBJ2-2): KAGVTQTPRYLIKTRGQQVTLSCSPISGHRSVSWYQQTPGQGLQFLFEYFSETQRNKGNFPGRFSGRQFSNSRSEMNVSTLELGDSALYLCASSLLRGLAGDGTGELFFGEGSRLTVL.